What follows are 10 T cell receptor beta chains derived from one specimen sequenced in a study of shared clonotypes between healthy human individuals. Naive CD8 cells were CD45RO-negative, positively selected for CCR7, excluding terminally differentiated effector memory CD45RA+ cells. Assay: immunoSEQ multiplex PCR; the TCRdb copy retains only in-frame clones and omits some. The sample has about 680,000 clones, around 90% seen once. Sequenced material: naive CD8+ T cells sorted from blood. The receptors stem from a man aged 30-40 years in good health.

The chain carries TRBV5-6 and TRBJ2-1; no firm D call. The length of the CDR3 is 15 residues. The germline V and J ends were trimmed by 4 bases and 9 bases, with 20 bases remaining between them. CDR1 is SGHDT and CDR2 is YYEEEE in the germline V gene. The CDR3 sequence is CASSPLAIGRGEQFF. The CDR3 coding sequence is TGTGCCAGCAGCCCCTTGGCAATAGGGCGTGGTGAGCAGTTCTTC.

V usage is TRBV7-9 and J usage is TRBJ1-1, with a possible D match to TRBD1 (6 bases). The CDR3 is made up of 15 amino acids. The ends were cut back, 0 bases at V and 5 bases at J, with 13 bases in the middle. The germline gives CDR1 SEHNR, CDR2 FQNEAQ (reference sequence). CDR3 DNA sequence: TGTGCCAGCAGCTTAGCACAGGGAAAGATAACTGAAGCTTTCTTT. The encoded protein is CASSLAQGKITEAFF.

A single count supports this clone. V is TRBV7-9 and J is TRBJ2-7; the D is unclear. The germline gives CDR1 SEHNR, CDR2 FQNEAQ (reference sequence). The CDR3 contains 16 residues. V shed 2 bases and J shed 4 bases, with 18 bases lying between them. In DNA, the CDR3 is TGTGCCAGCAGCTTAACGCAGGAATACGAAAAATACGAGCAGTACTTC. Translating gives CASSLTQEYEKYEQYF.

The J gene is TRBJ2-1, the V gene TRBV27, with D possibly being TRBD2 (6 bases). Between the trimmed V and J ends, which lost 3 bases and 0 bases, there was a span of 9 bases. CDR3 length: 15 amino acids. Germline CDR1 reads MNHEY; CDR2 reads SMNVEV (reference sequence). The CDR3 protein is CASSFTGLSYNEQFF. CDR3 in DNA: TGTGCCAGCAGTTTTACGGGACTCTCCTACAATGAGCAGTTCTTC.

V gene TRBV4-1 combines with J gene TRBJ2-7, with no clear D. CDR1 is MGHRA and CDR2 is YSYEKL in the germline V gene. This CDR3 spans 12 amino acids. V gave up 0 bases and J gave up 6 bases, with 6 bases separating them. The CDR3 is CASSQEGVEQYF. In nucleotides, the CDR3 is TGCGCCAGCAGCCAAGAGGGTGTCGAGCAGTACTTC.

The chain is built from TRBV28 and TRBJ1-5; no reliable D call. The CDR3 runs to 15 residues. The germline gives CDR1 MDHEN, CDR2 SYDVKM. The V gene lost 2 bases and the J gene lost 5 bases, with 13 bases spanning the gap. DNA of the CDR3: TGTGCCAGCAGTTTAGAGGGAGGGCAGCATCAGCCCCAGCATTTT. It specifies CASSLEGGQHQPQHF.

This chain uses TRBV2 with TRBJ2-7; 9 nucleotides agree with TRBD2. CDR1 is SNHLY and CDR2 is FYNNEI in the germline V gene. The trim removed 2 bases at V and 5 bases at J, leaving 4 bases unmatched. This CDR3 comprises 14 residues. CDR3 DNA sequence: TGTGCCAGCAGTGAATTAAGCGGGGGGAACGAGCAGTACTTC. It translates to CASSELSGGNEQYF.

The chain recombines TRBV7-9 with TRBJ2-1, with TRBD2 as a possible D gene (5 bases). Trimming removed 4 bases from V and 7 bases from J, with 11 bases in between. Germline-derived CDR1 and CDR2 are SEHNR and FQNEAQ (reference sequence). The CDR3 covers 13 residues. As DNA, the CDR3 is TGTGCCAGCAGCTATAAGGGAGTGAATGAGCAGTTCTTC. Its translation is CASSYKGVNEQFF.

The J gene is TRBJ2-1, the V gene TRBV27, with 8 bases that match TRBD1. After removal of 5 bases from V and 8 bases from J, the junction contained 14 bases not matched to a gene. In germline, CDR1 is MNHEY, CDR2 SMNVEV (reference sequence). The CDR3 sequence is 16 residues long. This CDR3 is CASSTPRQGHYDEQFF. In nucleotides, the CDR3 is TGTGCCAGCAGTACGCCCCGACAGGGGCATTATGATGAGCAGTTCTTC.

This clone showed up just a few times. The genes are TRBV18 and TRBJ2-2; TRBD2 matches at 14 bases. Looked up from germline, CDR1 is KGHSH and CDR2 is LQKENI. Trimming at V came to 0 bases and at J to 3 bases, leaving 15 bases not matched to a gene. The CDR3 is made up of 22 amino acids. The CDR3 here is CASSPPSGGRTSGRRDTGELFF. In nucleotides, the CDR3 is TGTGCCAGCTCACCACCTTCAGGGGGTAGGACTAGCGGGAGGAGGGACACCGGGGAGCTGTTTTTT.